The rows below give T cell receptor beta chains drawn from one sample of a study of blood T cell repertoires in COVID-19. Profiled with immunoSEQ multiplex PCR; TCRdb holds only in-frame clones, not every one. The data hold some 49,000 clones, with 91% observed a single time. The sample consisted of peripheral blood. These receptors were taken from a man aged 50 or older with active COVID-19. CDR3s include the opening cysteine and the closing phenylalanine or tryptophan. The D gene is left open where the match is weak.

>TRBJ2-2|-|TRBV3-1/TRBV3-2
TGTGCCAGCAGCCAACAGGCGAGCACCGGGGAGCTGTTTTTT
CASSQQASTGELFF
>TRBJ2-7|-|TRBV6-6
TGTGCCAGCAATGTTGTGGGGGCTCCCTACGAGCAGTACTTC
CASNVVGAPYEQYF
>TRBJ2-1|TRBD2|TRBV3-1/TRBV3-2
TGTGCCAGCAAGGAGGCTAGCGGGAGCTCTGAGCAGTTCTTC
CASKEASGSSEQFF
>TRBJ2-1|-|TRBV7-9
TGTGCCAGCAGCCAACCTCCCCTAGGGGACAATGAGCAGTTCTTC
CASSQPPLGDNEQFF
>TRBJ1-3|-|TRBV3-1/TRBV3-2
TGTGCCAGCAGGAAGTCCTCGGACACCATATATTTT
CASRKSSDTIYF
>TRBJ2-3|TRBD2|TRBV11-2
TGTGCCAGCAGCTTACGGACTAGCGGGGGGCCTCATACGCAGTATTTT
CASSLRTSGGPHTQYF
>TRBJ2-5|-|TRBV28
TGTGCCAGCAGTAGGTTTTCGAGCGGAGCTCAAGAGACCCAGTACTTC
CASSRFSSGAQETQYF
>TRBJ2-3|-|TRBV28
TGTGCCAGCTTTTCCCCAAGCACAGATACGCAGTATTTT
CASFSPSTDTQYF
>TRBJ2-7|TRBD1|TRBV19
TGTGCCAGTAGTATGCGGCGGCCGGGACAGGGATTGAAAGAGCAGTACTTC
CASSMRRPGQGLKEQYF
>TRBJ2-7|-|TRBV6-5
TGTGCCAGCAGTTACTTCTTGAGCTCCTACGAGCAGTACTTC
CASSYFLSSYEQYF